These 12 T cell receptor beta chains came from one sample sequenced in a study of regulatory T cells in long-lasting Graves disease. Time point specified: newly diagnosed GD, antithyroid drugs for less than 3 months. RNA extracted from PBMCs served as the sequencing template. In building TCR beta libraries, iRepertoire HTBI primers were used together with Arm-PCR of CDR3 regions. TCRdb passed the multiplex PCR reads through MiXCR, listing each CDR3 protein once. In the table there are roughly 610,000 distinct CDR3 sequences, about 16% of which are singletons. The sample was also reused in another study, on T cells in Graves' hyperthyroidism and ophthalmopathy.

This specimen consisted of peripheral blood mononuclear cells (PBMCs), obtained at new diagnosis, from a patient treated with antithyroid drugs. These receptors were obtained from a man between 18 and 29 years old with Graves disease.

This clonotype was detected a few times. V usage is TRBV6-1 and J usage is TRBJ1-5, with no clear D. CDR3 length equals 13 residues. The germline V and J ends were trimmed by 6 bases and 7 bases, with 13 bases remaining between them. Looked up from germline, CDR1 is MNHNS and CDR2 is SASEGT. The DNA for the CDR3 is TGTGCCAGCAGGGCGACACCCGCACAGCCCCAGCATTTT. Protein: CASRATPAQPQHF.

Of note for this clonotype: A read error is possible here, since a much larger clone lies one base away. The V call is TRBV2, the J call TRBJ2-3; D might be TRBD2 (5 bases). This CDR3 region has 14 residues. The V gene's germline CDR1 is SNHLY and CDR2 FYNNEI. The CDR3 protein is CASSDGSVSYERYF. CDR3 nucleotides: TGTGCCAGCAGTGATGGTAGCGTAAGCTACGAGCGGTACTTC.

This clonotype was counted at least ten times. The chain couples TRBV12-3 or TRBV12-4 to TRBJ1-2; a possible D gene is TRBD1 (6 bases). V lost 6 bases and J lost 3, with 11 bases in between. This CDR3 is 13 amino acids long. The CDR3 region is CASRRDTDYGYTF. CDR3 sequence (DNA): TGTGCCAGCAGGCGGGACACCGACTATGGCTACACCTTC.

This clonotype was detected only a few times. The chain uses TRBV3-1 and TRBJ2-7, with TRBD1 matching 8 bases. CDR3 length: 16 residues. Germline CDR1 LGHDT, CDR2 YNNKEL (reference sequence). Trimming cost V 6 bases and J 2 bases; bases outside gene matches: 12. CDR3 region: CASSLGLGTGTYEQYF. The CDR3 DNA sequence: TGTGCCAGCAGTCTTGGCCTGGGGACAGGTACCTACGAGCAGTACTTC.

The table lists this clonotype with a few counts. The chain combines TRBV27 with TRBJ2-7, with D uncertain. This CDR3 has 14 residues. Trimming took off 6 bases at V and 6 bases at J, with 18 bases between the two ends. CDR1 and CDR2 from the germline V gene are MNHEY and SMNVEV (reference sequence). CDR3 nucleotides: TGTGCCAGCAGGCCGGCCGGGTCCTCGGGCGAGCAGTACTTC. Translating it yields CASRPAGSSGEQYF.

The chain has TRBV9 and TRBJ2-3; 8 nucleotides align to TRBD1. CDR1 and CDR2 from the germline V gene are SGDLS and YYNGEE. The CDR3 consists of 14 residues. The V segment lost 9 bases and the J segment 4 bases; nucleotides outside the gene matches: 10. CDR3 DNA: TGTGCCACCTCTCCCACAGGGGGTGCAGATACGCAGTATTTT. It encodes CATSPTGGADTQYF.

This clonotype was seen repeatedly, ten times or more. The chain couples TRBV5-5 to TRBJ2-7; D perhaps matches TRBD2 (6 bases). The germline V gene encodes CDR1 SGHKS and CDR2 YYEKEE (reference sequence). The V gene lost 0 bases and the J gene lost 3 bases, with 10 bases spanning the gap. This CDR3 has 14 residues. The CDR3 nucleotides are TGTGCCAGCAGCTTGGGCGGGATCTTCTACGAGCAGTACTTC. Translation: CASSLGGIFYEQYF.

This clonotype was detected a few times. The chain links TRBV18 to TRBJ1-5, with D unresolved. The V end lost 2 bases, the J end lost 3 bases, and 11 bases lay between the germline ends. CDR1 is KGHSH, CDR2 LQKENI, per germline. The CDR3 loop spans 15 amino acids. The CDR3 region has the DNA TGTGCCAGCTCACCATGGGGTGACCCCAATCAGCCCCAGCATTTT. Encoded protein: CASSPWGDPNQPQHF.

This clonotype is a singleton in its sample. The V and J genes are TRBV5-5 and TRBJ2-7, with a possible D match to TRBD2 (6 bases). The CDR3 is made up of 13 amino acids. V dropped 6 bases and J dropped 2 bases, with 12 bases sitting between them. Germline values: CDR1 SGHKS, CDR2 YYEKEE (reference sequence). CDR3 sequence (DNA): TGTGCCAGCACTCGGGGCGGGACCTACGAGCAGTACTTC. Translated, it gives CASTRGGTYEQYF.

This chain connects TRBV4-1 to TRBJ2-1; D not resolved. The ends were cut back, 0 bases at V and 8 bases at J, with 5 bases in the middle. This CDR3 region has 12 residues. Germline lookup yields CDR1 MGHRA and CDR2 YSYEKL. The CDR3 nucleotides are TGCGCCAGCAGCCAAGATAGGGATGAGCAGTTCTTC. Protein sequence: CASSQDRDEQFF.

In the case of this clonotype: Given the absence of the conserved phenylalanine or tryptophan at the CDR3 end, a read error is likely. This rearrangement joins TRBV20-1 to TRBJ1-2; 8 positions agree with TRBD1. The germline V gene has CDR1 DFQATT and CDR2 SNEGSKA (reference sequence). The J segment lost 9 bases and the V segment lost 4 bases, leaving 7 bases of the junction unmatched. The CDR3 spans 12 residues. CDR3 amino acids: CSATGTGIRYTL. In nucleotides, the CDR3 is TGCAGTGCTACCGGGACAGGTATCCGCTACACCCTC.

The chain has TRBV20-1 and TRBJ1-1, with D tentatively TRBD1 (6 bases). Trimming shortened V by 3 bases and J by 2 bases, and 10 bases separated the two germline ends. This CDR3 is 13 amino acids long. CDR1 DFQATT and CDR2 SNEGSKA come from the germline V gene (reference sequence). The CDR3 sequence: CSASQQGNTEAFF. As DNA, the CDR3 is TGCAGTGCTAGCCAACAGGGTAACACTGAAGCTTTCTTT.